The rows below give T cell receptor beta chains drawn from one sample of a study of cytomegalovirus exposure and HLA in healthy donors. Clones were sequenced by immunoSEQ multiplex PCR, and TCRdb holds only the in-frame ones, with some missing. The sample shows 170,000 or so clones, 75% to 90% of them seen only once. The source material was PBMCs. All receptors derive from a man younger than 35 in good health and CMV-seropositive. The CDR3 runs from the conserved cysteine through the conserved F or W. The order of the fields is V gene, J gene, D gene, clone size, CDR3 protein, CDR3 DNA. The D gene is left open where the match is weak. Clone size is given for some rows only: seen once, a few or many times, or a class if the clone is expanded.

>TRBV7-9|TRBJ1-2|NA|NA
CASSPSLVAFYGYTF
TGTGCCAGCAGCCCCTCGCTGGTGGCCTTCTATGGCTACACCTTC
>TRBV28|TRBJ2-2|TRBD2|once
CASSPREGGTGELFF
TGTGCCAGCAGCCCCCGGGAGGGAGGGACCGGGGAGCTGTTTTTT
>TRBV28|TRBJ2-7|TRBD2|few
CASAGGMGEQYF
TGTGCCAGCGCGGGAGGAATGGGAGAGCAGTACTTC
>TRBV5-1|TRBJ2-1|TRBD2|NA
CASSASPGLAGGPGNEQFF
TGCGCCAGCAGCGCCTCCCCGGGACTAGCGGGAGGGCCCGGCAATGAGCAGTTCTTC
>TRBV28|TRBJ2-7|NA|NA
CASSLSVQGIYEQYF
TGTGCCAGCAGTTTATCAGTACAGGGTATCTACGAGCAGTACTTC
>TRBV5-4|TRBJ1-1|TRBD1|NA
CASSRTGFRNTEAFF
TGTGCCAGCAGCCGGACAGGATTCCGTAACACTGAAGCTTTCTTT
>TRBV2|TRBJ1-3|TRBD1|NA
CASSPDRGRGNTIYF
TGTGCCAGCAGCCCAGACAGGGGAAGGGGAAACACCATATATTTT
>TRBV27|TRBJ2-1|TRBD2|NA
CASSLMTSGVNEQFF
TGTGCCAGCAGTTTAATGACTAGCGGAGTCAATGAGCAGTTCTTC
>TRBV13|TRBJ1-1|NA|NA
CASSPPRGTEAFF
TGTGCCAGCAGCCCCCCTAGGGGCACTGAAGCTTTCTTT
>TRBV27|TRBJ1-2|TRBD1|NA
CASSFRQGAPAPLGYTF
TGTGCCAGCAGTTTCCGACAGGGTGCCCCTGCCCCCCTTGGCTACACCTTC
>TRBV7-2|TRBJ1-2|NA|NA
CASSSSKQGYTF
TGTGCCAGCAGCTCCTCCAAACAAGGCTACACCTTC
>TRBV23-1|TRBJ2-3|TRBD1|NA
CASSLKEVDRENQDTQYF
TGCGCCAGCAGTCTAAAGGAGGTGGACAGGGAAAATCAAGATACGCAGTATTTT
>TRBV6-1|TRBJ1-2|TRBD1|few
CASSEAETGADGYTF
TGTGCCAGCAGTGAAGCGGAGACAGGGGCTGATGGCTACACCTTC
>TRBV5-4|TRBJ2-7|TRBD2|NA
CASRGGSSYEQYF
TGTGCCAGCAGAGGCGGGAGTTCCTACGAGCAGTACTTC
>TRBV7-3|TRBJ2-1|TRBD1|NA
CASSSTGANEQFF
TGTGCCAGCAGCTCGACAGGGGCCAATGAGCAGTTCTTC
>TRBV19|TRBJ2-2|NA|NA
CASRITIANTGELFF
TGTGCCAGTAGGATAACCATAGCGAACACCGGGGAGCTGTTTTTT
>TRBV4-2|TRBJ2-7|NA|NA
CASSQTTGSGYEQYF
TGTGCCAGCAGCCAAACCACAGGGAGCGGCTACGAGCAGTACTTC
>TRBV2|TRBJ1-1|NA|NA
CASSGKAGGGTEAFF
TGTGCCAGCAGTGGGAAGGCCGGCGGTGGCACTGAAGCTTTCTTT
>TRBV30|TRBJ2-1|TRBD2|once
CAWDVGTSGRILDEQFF
TGTGCCTGGGACGTCGGGACTAGCGGGAGGATTCTCGATGAGCAGTTCTTC
>TRBV4-1|TRBJ1-5|NA|NA
CASSPRDIPNQPQHF
TGCGCCAGCAGCCCCCGGGACATACCCAATCAGCCCCAGCATTTT
>TRBV11-2|TRBJ2-7|TRBD1|NA
CASSTLMGQGFYEQYF
TGTGCCAGCAGCACCCTTATGGGACAGGGGTTCTACGAGCAGTACTTC
>TRBV2|TRBJ2-1|NA|NA
CASSDGGTYNEQFF
TGTGCCAGCAGTGATGGGGGGACCTACAATGAGCAGTTCTTC
>TRBV5-1|TRBJ2-5|NA|NA
CASSITGTIQETQYF
TGCGCCAGCAGCATAACCGGGACAATCCAAGAGACCCAGTACTTC
>TRBV30|TRBJ2-1|TRBD2|NA
CACQLSAGVLYNEQFF
TGTGCCTGCCAATTGAGTGCGGGGGTACTCTACAATGAGCAGTTCTTC
>TRBV5-8|TRBJ2-7|TRBD1|NA
CASSPTGPYEQYF
TGTGCCAGCAGCCCGACAGGGCCCTACGAGCAGTACTTC
>TRBV6-1|TRBJ2-3|TRBD2|many
CASSETSGGADTQYF
TGTGCCAGCAGTGAGACTAGCGGGGGGGCAGATACGCAGTATTTT
>TRBV13|TRBJ2-4|NA|NA
CASSPRTGRDIQYF
TGTGCCAGCAGCCCCCGGACAGGGAGGGACATTCAGTACTTC
>TRBV18|TRBJ1-1|NA|NA
CASSPRPMGGTEAFF
TGTGCCAGCTCACCAAGGCCCATGGGGGGCACTGAAGCTTTCTTT
>TRBV7-6|TRBJ2-7|TRBD2|NA
CASSLTSGGSEQYF
TGTGCCAGCAGCTTGACTAGCGGGGGTTCCGAGCAGTACTTC
>TRBV11-1|TRBJ2-5|TRBD2|NA
CASSPSLAGVQETQYF
TGTGCCAGCAGCCCCTCGCTAGCGGGAGTCCAAGAGACCCAGTACTTC
>TRBV9|TRBJ1-1|TRBD1|NA
CASSVGQGVNTEAFF
TGTGCCAGCAGCGTAGGGCAGGGGGTGAACACTGAAGCTTTCTTT
>TRBV9|TRBJ1-2|TRBD1|few
CASSRTGGSYTF
TGTGCCAGCAGCCGGACAGGGGGAAGCTACACCTTC
>TRBV18|TRBJ1-5|NA|NA
CASSQDGNQPQHF
TGTGCCAGCTCTCAGGATGGCAATCAGCCCCAGCATTTT
>TRBV5-1|TRBJ1-2|NA|few
CASSWDTNAYGYTF
TGCGCCAGCAGCTGGGACACGAACGCCTATGGCTACACCTTC
>TRBV6-1|TRBJ1-4|NA|NA
CASNRGQRNEKLFF
TGTGCCAGCAATCGCGGGCAGCGCAATGAAAAACTGTTTTTT
>TRBV29-1|TRBJ1-2|NA|NA
CSVVTGLGYGYTF
TGCAGCGTAGTTACAGGGCTGGGTTATGGCTACACCTTC
>TRBV5-1|TRBJ1-1|NA|NA
CASSLVGENTEAFF
TGCGCCAGCAGCTTGGTAGGGGAGAACACTGAAGCTTTCTTT
>TRBV5-6|TRBJ2-5|NA|NA
CASSFGETQYF
TGTGCCAGCAGCTTCGGGGAGACCCAGTACTTC
>TRBV28|TRBJ1-6|NA|NA
CASKDSSYNSPLHF
TGTGCCAGCAAGGACAGCTCCTATAATTCACCCCTCCACTTT
>TRBV2|TRBJ1-6|NA|NA
CASSGQSNSPLHF
TGTGCCAGCAGCGGACAGAGTAATTCACCCCTCCACTTT
>TRBV5-1|TRBJ2-3|TRBD1|NA
CASSLDRGTDTQYF
TGCGCCAGCAGCTTGGACAGGGGAACAGATACGCAGTATTTT
>TRBV2|TRBJ1-5|NA|NA
CASSGRGSGNQPQHF
TGTGCCAGCAGTGGCAGGGGATCGGGCAATCAGCCCCAGCATTTT
>TRBV6-5|TRBJ2-7|NA|few
CASSYSLDYEQYF
TGTGCCAGCAGTTATAGCTTAGACTACGAGCAGTACTTC
>TRBV11-2|TRBJ1-3|NA|NA
CASSLATGIGNTIYF
TGTGCCAGCAGCTTAGCTACAGGGATCGGAAACACCATATATTTT
>TRBV11-2|TRBJ1-5|TRBD1|NA
CASSVTGGQPQHF
TGTGCCAGCAGCGTCACAGGGGGCCAGCCCCAGCATTTT
>TRBV5-1|TRBJ1-1|NA|NA
CASSSGDTRPAEAFF
TGCGCCAGCAGCTCGGGAGACACTCGACCAGCAGAAGCTTTCTTT
>TRBV5-1|TRBJ2-7|TRBD1|NA
CASSFGTGTEQYF
TGCGCCAGCAGCTTTGGGACAGGGACCGAGCAGTACTTC
>TRBV5-4|TRBJ2-5|TRBD1|NA
CASSYGQGTETQYF
TGTGCCAGCAGCTACGGACAGGGGACGGAGACCCAGTACTTC
>TRBV13|TRBJ2-7|NA|once
CASSSNYEQYF
TGTGCCAGCAGCTCTAACTACGAGCAGTACTTC
>TRBV25-1|TRBJ2-1|NA|NA
CASSESDTGIF
TGTGCCAGCAGTGAATCGGACACAGGGATCTTC
>TRBV18|TRBJ1-1|NA|NA
CASSLKQGASTEAFF
TGTGCCAGCTCACTCAAACAGGGCGCGTCCACTGAAGCTTTCTTT
>TRBV7-9|TRBJ2-3|NA|NA
CASSLAHSTDTQYF
TGTGCCAGCAGCTTGGCCCATTCCACAGATACGCAGTATTTT
>TRBV11-2|TRBJ2-1|TRBD2|NA
CASSLAPTSGGEQFF
TGTGCCAGCAGCTTGGCTCCGACTAGCGGGGGTGAGCAGTTCTTC
>TRBV30|TRBJ2-7|NA|NA
CAWTRPARPTYEQYF
TGTGCCTGGACCCGCCCGGCCAGGCCGACCTACGAGCAGTACTTC
>TRBV4-1|TRBJ1-2|TRBD1|NA
CASSQVLQGAGYTF
TGCGCCAGCAGCCAGGTACTACAGGGGGCTGGCTACACCTTC
>TRBV7-9|TRBJ2-7|TRBD1|few
CASSFRGQGLAYEQYF
TGTGCCAGCAGCTTCCGAGGACAGGGTCTCGCCTACGAGCAGTACTTC
>TRBV7-9|TRBJ1-1|TRBD1|few
CATSALGDSEAFF
TGTGCCACTTCAGCCCTGGGGGACAGTGAAGCTTTCTTT
>TRBV30|TRBJ2-7|NA|NA
CAWSPRGFFVEQYF
TGTGCCTGGAGCCCGCGGGGATTCTTCGTCGAGCAGTACTTC
>TRBV5-1|TRBJ1-4|TRBD1|NA
CASSPGQAGEKLFF
TGCGCCAGCAGCCCCGGACAGGCCGGGGAAAAACTGTTTTTT